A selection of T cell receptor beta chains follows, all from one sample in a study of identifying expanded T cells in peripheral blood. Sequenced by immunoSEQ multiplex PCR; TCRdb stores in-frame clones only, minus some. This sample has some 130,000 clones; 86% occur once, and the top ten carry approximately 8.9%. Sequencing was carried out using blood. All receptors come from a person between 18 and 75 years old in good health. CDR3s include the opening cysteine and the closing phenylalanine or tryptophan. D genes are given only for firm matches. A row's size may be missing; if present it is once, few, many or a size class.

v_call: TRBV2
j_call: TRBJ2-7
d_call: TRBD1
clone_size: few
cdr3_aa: CASSEAGMRDRGWEQYF
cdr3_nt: TGTGCCAGCAGTGAAGCCGGTATGCGGGACAGGGGATGGGAGCAGTACTTC

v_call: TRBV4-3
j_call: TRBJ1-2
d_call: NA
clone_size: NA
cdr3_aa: CASSQDTGFNYGYTF
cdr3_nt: TGCGCCAGCAGCCAAGATACCGGCTTCAACTATGGCTACACCTTC

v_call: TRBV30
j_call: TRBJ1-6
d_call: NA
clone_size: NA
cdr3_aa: CAWSVYRGGSSYNSPLHF
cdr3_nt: TGTGCCTGGAGTGTATACCGCGGCGGGAGCTCCTATAATTCACCCCTCCACTTT

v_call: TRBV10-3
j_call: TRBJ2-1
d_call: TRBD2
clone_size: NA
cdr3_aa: CAISGGAGGYEQFF
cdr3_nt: TGTGCCATCAGCGGCGGGGCGGGAGGTTATGAGCAGTTCTTC

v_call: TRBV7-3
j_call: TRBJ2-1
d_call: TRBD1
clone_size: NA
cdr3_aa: CASSSTGGDEQFF
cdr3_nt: TGTGCCAGCAGCTCGACAGGGGGGGATGAGCAGTTCTTC

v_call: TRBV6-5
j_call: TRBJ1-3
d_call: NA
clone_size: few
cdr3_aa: CASSSPTGNTIYF
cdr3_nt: TGTGCCAGCAGTTCGCCGACTGGAAACACCATATATTTT

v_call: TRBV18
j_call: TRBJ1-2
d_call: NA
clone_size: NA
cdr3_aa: CASSPRTVNNYGYTF
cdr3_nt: TGTGCCAGCTCCCCTAGGACAGTGAATAACTATGGCTACACCTTC

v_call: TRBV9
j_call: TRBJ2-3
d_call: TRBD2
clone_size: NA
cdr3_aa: CASSVLAGDTDTQYF
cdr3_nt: TGTGCCAGCAGCGTATTAGCGGGAGACACAGATACGCAGTATTTT

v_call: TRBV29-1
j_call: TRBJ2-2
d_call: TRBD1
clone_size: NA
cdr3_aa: CSVAGTENTGELFF
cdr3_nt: TGCAGCGTGGCTGGGACAGAAAACACCGGGGAGCTGTTTTTT

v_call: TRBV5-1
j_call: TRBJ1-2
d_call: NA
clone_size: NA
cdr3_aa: CASSSKGPGEGYTF
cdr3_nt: TGCGCCAGCAGCTCGAAGGGGCCGGGGGAAGGCTACACCTTC

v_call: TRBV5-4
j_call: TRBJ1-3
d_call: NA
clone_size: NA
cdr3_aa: CASSRDAGNTIYF
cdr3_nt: TGTGCCAGCAGTCGGGACGCCGGAAACACCATATATTTT

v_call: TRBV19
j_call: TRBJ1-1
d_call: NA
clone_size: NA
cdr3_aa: CASSTRATNTEAFF
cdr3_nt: TGTGCCAGTAGCACCAGAGCTACGAACACTGAAGCTTTCTTT

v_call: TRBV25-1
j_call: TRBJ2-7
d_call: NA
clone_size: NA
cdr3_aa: CASTDFYEQYF
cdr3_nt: TGTGCCAGCACTGATTTCTACGAGCAGTACTTC

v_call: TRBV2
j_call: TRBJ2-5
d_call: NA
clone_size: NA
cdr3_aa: CASTTTGQETQYF
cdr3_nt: TGTGCCAGCACTACGACAGGCCAAGAGACCCAGTACTTC

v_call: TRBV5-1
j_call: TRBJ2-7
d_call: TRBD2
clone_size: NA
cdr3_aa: CASSLVAREVSYEQYF
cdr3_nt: TGCGCCAGCAGCTTGGTGGCGCGGGAGGTCTCCTACGAGCAGTACTTC

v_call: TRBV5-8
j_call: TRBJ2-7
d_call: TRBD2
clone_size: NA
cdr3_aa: CASSHTPGLITYEQYF
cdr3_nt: TGTGCCAGCAGCCATACCCCGGGACTAATAACCTACGAGCAGTACTTC

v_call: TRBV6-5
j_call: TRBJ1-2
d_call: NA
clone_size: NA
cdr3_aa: CASSTGSGYGYTF
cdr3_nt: TGTGCCAGCAGTACAGGGTCTGGCTATGGCTACACCTTC

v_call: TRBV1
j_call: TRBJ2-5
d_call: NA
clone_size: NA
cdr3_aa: CTSSQDWRTGERETQYF
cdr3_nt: TGCACCAGCAGCCAAGATTGGAGGACTGGGGAGCGGGAGACCCAGTACTTC

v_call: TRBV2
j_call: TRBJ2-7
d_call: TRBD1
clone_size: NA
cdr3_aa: CASSERQGAYEQYF
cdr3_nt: TGTGCCAGCAGTGAACGACAGGGGGCTTACGAGCAGTACTTC

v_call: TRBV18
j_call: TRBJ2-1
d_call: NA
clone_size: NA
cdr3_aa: CASSPDGRNEQFF
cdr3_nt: TGTGCCAGCTCACCGGACGGACGAAATGAGCAGTTCTTC

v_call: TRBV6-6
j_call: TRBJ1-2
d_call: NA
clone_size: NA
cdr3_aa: CASSYSPAYGYTF
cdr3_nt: TGTGCCAGCAGTTACTCGCCAGCCTATGGCTACACCTTC

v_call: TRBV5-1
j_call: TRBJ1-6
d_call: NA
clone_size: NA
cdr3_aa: CASAFEGASSYNSPLHF
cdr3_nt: TGCGCCAGCGCTTTTGAAGGAGCCAGCTCCTATAATTCACCCCTCCACTTT